Presented here are 12 T cell receptor beta chains from one specimen sequenced in a study of T cells in Graves' hyperthyroidism and ophthalmopathy. Regions amplified from RNA transcripts were the TCR beta CDR3 regions. Using the HTBI primer set, a first-round RT-PCR was run on the TCR CDR3. TCRdb redid the calling of the multiplex PCR reads with MiXCR, one entry per CDR3 protein. The table lists about 570,000 distinct CDR3 sequences, about 43% of them singletons, with under 20% in the top ten. The sequenced sample consisted of peripheral blood or thyroid tissue (not recorded which). Every receptor here comes from an adult woman with Graves' disease, either hyperthyroidism or ophthalmopathy (not recorded which).

In this sample, this clonotype turned up many times. The chain is built from TRBV19 and TRBJ1-5, with no clear D. Germline CDR1 and CDR2: LNHDA and SQIVND (reference sequence). The V end lost 1 base, the J end lost 1 base, and 8 bases lay between the germline ends. The CDR3 extends over 15 amino acids. The CDR3 loop reads CASSIATASNQPQHF. CDR3 sequence (DNA): TGTGCCAGTAGTATAGCCACCGCGAGCAATCAGCCCCAGCATTTT.

CDR3 sequence: CASSLTGTSGSQETQYF. The CDR3 bases are TGCGCCAGCAGCTTAACCGGGACTAGCGGGAGTCAAGAGACCCAGTACTTC. The chain uses TRBV5-1 and TRBJ2-5; 14 nucleotides align to TRBD2. Germline V CDR1 and CDR2: SGHRS, YFSETQ. J gave up 2 bases and V 2 bases, and 5 bases lay outside the gene matches. The CDR3 contains 17 residues.

This clonotype was seen a handful of times. The chain recombines TRBV15 with TRBJ1-4; D unclear. The V and J ends lost 1 base and 0 bases respectively, with 9 bases between them. CDR3 size: 16 residues. CDR1 is LNHNV and CDR2 is YYDKDF in the germline V gene (reference sequence). The CDR3 is CATSRGRTATNEKLFF. The CDR3 DNA reads as TGTGCCACCAGCAGAGGACGGACCGCAACTAATGAAAAACTGTTTTTT.

There are many counts of this clonotype. This chain joins TRBV4-1 and TRBJ2-7; the D is unclear. The CDR3 has 13 amino acids. Germline lookup yields CDR1 MGHRA and CDR2 YSYEKL. With 1 base removed from V and 4 bases from J, the gap between germline ends came to 8 bases. As DNA, the CDR3 is TGCGCCAGCAGCCAAGGCACCGATTACGAGCAGTACTTC. Protein sequence: CASSQGTDYEQYF.

This clonotype was picked up many times. This chain connects TRBV7-3 to TRBJ2-2, with D uncertain. CDR1 is SGHTA and CDR2 is FQGTGA in the germline V gene. The ends were cut back, 0 bases at V and 2 bases at J, with 4 bases in the middle. The CDR3 totals 14 residues. Written as DNA, the CDR3 is TGTGCCAGCAGCTTAACTACCAACACCGGGGAGCTGTTTTTT. It codes for CASSLTTNTGELFF. Combining the CDR3 with reference TRBV7-3 and TRBJ2-2 gives the whole variable domain GAGVSQTPSNKVTEKGKYVELRCDPISGHTALYWYRQSLGQGPEFLIYFQGTGAADDSGLPNDRFFAVRPEGSVSTLKIQRTERGDSAVYLCASSLTTNTGELFFGEGSRLTVL.

This clonotype was detected once. A clone one base away is much larger, so this may be a read error. This chain joins TRBV28 and TRBJ1-1; TRBD1 agrees at 7 bases. CDR3 size: 15 residues. Per germline, CDR1 MDHEN and CDR2 SYDVKM. The CDR3 protein is CASTSSTGLNTGAFF. The CDR3 DNA follows: TGTGCCAGCACCTCCTCGACAGGGCTGAACACTGGAGCTTTCTTT.

The rearrangement uses TRBV5-6 and TRBJ1-5, with D hard to call. The CDR3 loop spans 13 amino acids. Per the germline V gene, CDR1 is SGHDT and CDR2 is YYEEEE. With 3 bases removed from V and 11 bases from J, the gap between germline ends came to 15 bases. Here the CDR3 DNA reads TGTGCCAGCAGCTGGACCTCTTGGGAGACCCAGCATTTT. It specifies CASSWTSWETQHF.

The chain employs TRBV10-2 and TRBJ1-2; D uncertain. V was cut by 4 bases and J by 4 bases, with 13 bases left in between. The CDR3 runs to 14 residues. CDR1 WSHSY and CDR2 SAAADI come from the germline V gene. CDR3 region: CASSVARTVYGYTF. The CDR3 DNA reads as TGCGCCAGCAGTGTCGCTCGGACCGTCTATGGCTACACCTTC.

The rearrangement joins TRBV10-2 to TRBJ2-7; D possibly corresponds to TRBD2 (7 bases). The CDR3 contains 15 residues. The V and J ends lost 6 bases and 5 bases respectively, with 20 bases between them. Germline V lookup: CDR1 WSHSY, CDR2 SAAADI. For the CDR3, the DNA is TGCGCCAGCAGCCAAGAGTTCGGGGGGCTACACGAGCAGTACTTC. Protein sequence: CASSQEFGGLHEQYF.

This clonotype was seen repeatedly, ten times or more. This sequence joins TRBV6-1 and TRBJ1-4; weak D call: TRBD1 (5 bases). From germline, CDR1 is MNHNS and CDR2 SASEGT. Trimming took 4 bases from V and 8 from J, leaving 11 bases between them. The CDR3 runs to 13 residues. Written as DNA, the CDR3 is TGTGCCAGCAGTGGCGGGACCGAGGAAAAACTGTTTTTT. This translates into CASSGGTEEKLFF.

This clonotype showed up many times. This rearrangement joins TRBV6-5 to TRBJ1-1, with a tentative D call TRBD1 (5 bases). Between the trimmed V and J ends, which lost 2 bases and 6 bases, there was a span of 7 bases. The CDR3 extends over 12 amino acids. Germline CDR1 and CDR2: MNHEY and SVGAGI. The CDR3 DNA sequence: TGTGCCAGCAGTTACGGGGCAGCTGAAGCTTTCTTT. This codes for CASSYGAAEAFF.

J is TRBJ1-5 and V is TRBV20-1; D is perhaps TRBD1 (5 bases). CDR1 and CDR2 (germline): DFQATT, SNEGSKA (reference sequence). The V end was cut by 8 bases, the J end by 11 bases, with 19 bases between. This CDR3 is 12 amino acids long. CDR3 coding DNA: TGCAGTCCCGGGACCACCCAAGAGACCCAGCATTTT. Its protein is CSPGTTQETQHF.